This TCR beta chain was obtained from a study of CD8 T cells in ankylosing spondylitis. Regarding the study as a whole: A TCR beta motif of roughly 8 highly homologous variants appeared characteristic of ankylosing spondylitis blood. Reportedly, disease-linked clones are significantly enriched in ankylosing spondylitis patients' matched synovial fluid. Disease-associated clones were CD8+ and fairly uncommon in peripheral blood.

This CDR3 has 12 amino acids. Trimming removed 7 bases from V and 6 bases from J, with 13 bases in between. Germline values: CDR1 MDHEN, CDR2 SYDVKM. A single record per CDR3 protein comes from TCRdb applying MiXCR to the 5' RACE reads. The sample consists of some 840,000 distinct CDR3 sequences, 10% to 15% of them appearing once. This clonotype was seen a few times. Its specificity is unknown. The sequence came from a male donor with ankylosing spondylitis. The genes are TRBV28 and TRBJ2-7; D gene uncertain. The sample was blood, either unsorted or a sorted T cell fraction (not recorded which). For the CDR3, the DNA is TGTGCCAGCACCTCCGTAGGGCGCGAGCAGTACTTC. As protein: CASTSVGREQYF.